This passage covers 15 T cell receptor beta chains from one sample sequenced in a study of blood T cell repertoires in COVID-19. Only in-frame clones appear in the TCRdb table, and some are missing; sequencing was by immunoSEQ multiplex PCR. The table lists about 250,000 clones, around 91% of them singletons. Sequencing was done on a sample of PBMCs or T cells enriched from blood (not recorded which). The receptors originated from a woman aged 18-29 years who had recovered from COVID-19.

The CDR3 here is CASSFRGEAFF. The CDR3 bases are TGTGCCAGCAGTTTTCGAGGGGAAGCTTTCTTT. The genes are TRBV27 and TRBJ1-1, with D uncertain. The V and J ends lost 3 bases and 8 bases respectively, with 7 bases between them. The CDR3 sequence is 11 residues long. Per the germline V gene, CDR1 is MNHEY and CDR2 is SMNVEV (reference sequence).

The V gene is TRBV13, the J gene TRBJ2-2; no definite D call. V dropped 4 bases and J dropped 4 bases, with 13 bases sitting between them. This CDR3 comprises 15 residues. The germline gives CDR1 PRHDT, CDR2 FYEKMQ (reference sequence). The chain's CDR3 is CASSSPRLSTGELFF. The CDR3 bases are TGTGCCAGCAGCTCCCCCCGGTTATCCACCGGGGAGCTGTTTTTT.

This chain links TRBV25-1 with TRBJ1-6; D ambiguous. The ends were cut back, 6 bases at V and 0 bases at J, with 6 bases in the middle. The CDR3 covers 14 residues. Germline CDR1 reads MGHDK; CDR2 reads SYGVNS. Here the CDR3 DNA reads TGTGCCAGCAGACAGAGCTCCTATAATTCACCCCTCCACTTT. Translation: CASRQSSYNSPLHF.

V usage is TRBV2 and J usage is TRBJ2-1, with TRBD1 matching 7 bases. CDR1 and CDR2 from the germline V gene are SNHLY and FYNNEI. CDR3 length equals 14 residues. The J segment lost 3 bases and the V segment lost 6 bases, leaving 5 bases of the junction unmatched. CDR3 loop: CASRGDSGYNEQFF. The CDR3 DNA sequence: TGTGCCAGCAGAGGGGACAGCGGCTACAATGAGCAGTTCTTC.

The CDR3 spells CASSASGASYNEQFF. CDR3 coding DNA: TGTGCCAGCAGCGCAAGCGGGGCCTCCTACAATGAGCAGTTCTTC. The V and J genes are TRBV9 and TRBJ2-1, with 7 bases aligning to TRBD2. Germline V gene sequence: CDR1 SGDLS, CDR2 YYNGEE. The CDR3 consists of 15 residues. V lost 3 bases to trimming and J lost 0 bases; unmatched junction nucleotides: 3.

This sequence joins TRBV12-5 and TRBJ2-3; 7 bases fit TRBD1. There are 19 residues in the CDR3. The V segment lost 5 bases and the J segment 4 bases; nucleotides outside the gene matches: 21. Germline CDR1 LGHNT, CDR2 FRNRAP. CDR3 protein: CASGIIVPGRQGGPDTQYF. In nucleotides, the CDR3 is TGTGCTAGTGGTATAATAGTCCCCGGACGACAGGGTGGGCCAGATACGCAGTATTTT.

This chain connects TRBV19 to TRBJ1-6; no firm D call. Deletions cut 1 base from V and 1 base from J, with 5 bases between. Germline-derived CDR1 and CDR2 are LNHDA and SQIVND (reference sequence). The CDR3 has 15 amino acids. The DNA for the CDR3 is TGTGCCAGTAGTATAGGAGGTTCCTATAATTCACCCCTCCACTTT. The encoded protein is CASSIGGSYNSPLHF. Variable domain in full (rest from reference TRBV19 and TRBJ1-6): DGGITQSPKYLFRKEGQNVTLSCEQNLNHDAMYWYRQDPGQGLRLIYYSQIVNDFQKGDIAEGYSVSREKKESFPLTVTSAQKNPTAFYLCASSIGGSYNSPLHFGNGTRLTVT.

This chain joins TRBV27 and TRBJ1-2; 9 bases line up with TRBD1. CDR3 size: 16 residues. J was trimmed by 8 bases and V by 1 base; bases with no gene match: 11. Germline CDR1 reads MNHEY; CDR2 reads SMNVEV (reference sequence). CDR3 protein: CASSLYTGGPVWGYTF. As DNA, the CDR3 is TGTGCCAGCAGTTTATATACAGGGGGCCCCGTCTGGGGCTACACCTTC.

The rearrangement joins TRBV7-2 to TRBJ1-1, with a tentative D call TRBD1 (6 bases). The germline CDR1 and CDR2 sequences are SGHTA and FQGNSA. V lost 1 base, J lost 1 base, and 7 bases lay in between. CDR3 length equals 14 residues. The chain's CDR3 is CASSLVQGNTEAFF. The CDR3 bases are TGTGCCAGCAGCTTAGTACAGGGGAACACTGAAGCTTTCTTT. Looking up the rest from reference TRBV7-2 and TRBJ1-1 gives the full variable domain: GAGVSQSPSNKVTEKGKDVELRCDPISGHTALYWYRQSLGQGLEFLIYFQGNSAPDKSGLPSDRFSAERTGGSVSTLTIQRTQQEDSAVYLCASSLVQGNTEAFFGQGTRLTVV.

The rearrangement links TRBV5-1 to TRBJ1-2, with 10 bases matching TRBD1. CDR1 and CDR2 (germline): SGHRS, YFSETQ. J was trimmed by 7 bases and V by 2 bases; bases with no gene match: 2. The length of the CDR3 is 13 residues. CDR3 DNA: TGCGCCAGCAGCTTCGGGACAGGGGTTGGCTACACCTTC. This encodes CASSFGTGVGYTF.

This clone has a single count. This chain joins TRBV2 and TRBJ1-6; D may be TRBD1 (5 bases). V lost 0 bases, J lost 11 bases, and 8 bases lay in between. The CDR3 is 13 amino acids. Germline V gene data show CDR1 as SNHLY and CDR2 as FYNNEI. For the CDR3, the DNA is TGTGCCAGCAGTGAAGCGGGGGGTACACCCCTCCACTTT. This translates into CASSEAGGTPLHF.

The chain employs TRBV7-9 and TRBJ2-3; D might be TRBD1 (5 bases). The V gene's germline CDR1 is SEHNR and CDR2 FQNEAQ (reference sequence). The V end was cut by 5 bases, the J end by 1 base, with 10 bases between. The CDR3 loop spans 14 amino acids. CDR3 loop: CASSLIGGTDTQYF. The CDR3 nucleotides read TGTGCCAGCAGCCTGATAGGGGGCACAGATACGCAGTATTTT.

This rearrangement joins TRBV7-8 to TRBJ2-1; a weak D match, TRBD2 (5 bases). The CDR3 covers 14 residues. Germline CDR1 reads SGHVS; CDR2 reads FQNEAQ. The V gene lost 1 base and the J gene lost 7 bases, with 11 bases spanning the gap. CDR3 bases: TGTGCCAGCAGCTTAGAAGGACTGTGGAATGAGCAGTTCTTC. Translation gives CASSLEGLWNEQFF.

Details on this clone: This CDR3 is also generated by other DNA sequences in the sample. The chain recombines TRBV3-1 (or the pseudogene TRBV3-2) with TRBJ1-1; 8 nucleotides match TRBD1. V shed 4 bases, J shed 5 bases, and the junction held 3 bases outside the gene matches. CDR1 is LGHDT, CDR2 YNNKEL, per germline (reference sequence). The CDR3 is 13 residues long. This CDR3 is CASSPDRGTEAFF. The CDR3 nucleotides are TGTGCCAGCAGCCCCGACAGGGGAACTGAAGCTTTCTTT.

The chain uses TRBV7-9 and TRBJ1-6; 8 bases are a match to TRBD1. The germline V gene has CDR1 SEHNR and CDR2 FQNEAQ (reference sequence). V was pared by 5 bases and J by 6 bases, with 3 bases of the junction left unmatched. This CDR3 has 14 residues. Here the CDR3 DNA reads TGTGCCAGCAGCCAGGGACAGGTTAATTCACCCCTCCACTTT. Protein: CASSQGQVNSPLHF.